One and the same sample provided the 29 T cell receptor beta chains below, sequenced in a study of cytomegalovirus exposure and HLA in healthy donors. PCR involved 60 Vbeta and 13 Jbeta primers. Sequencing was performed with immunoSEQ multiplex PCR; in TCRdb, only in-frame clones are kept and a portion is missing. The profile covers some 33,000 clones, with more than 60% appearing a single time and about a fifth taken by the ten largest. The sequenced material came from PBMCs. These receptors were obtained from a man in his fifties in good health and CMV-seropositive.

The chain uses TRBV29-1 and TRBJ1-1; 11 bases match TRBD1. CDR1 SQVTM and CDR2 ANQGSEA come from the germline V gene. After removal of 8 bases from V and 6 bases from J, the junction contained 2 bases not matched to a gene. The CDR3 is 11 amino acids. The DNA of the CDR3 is TGCAGCATGGGACAGGGGGCTGAAGCTTTCTTT. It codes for CSMGQGAEAFF.

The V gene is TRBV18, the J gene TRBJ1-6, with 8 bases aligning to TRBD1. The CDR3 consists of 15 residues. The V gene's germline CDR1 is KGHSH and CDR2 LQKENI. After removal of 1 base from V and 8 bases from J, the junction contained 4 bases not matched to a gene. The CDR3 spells CASSPQQGGDSPLHF. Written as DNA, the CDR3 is TGTGCCAGCTCACCACAACAGGGGGGTGATTCACCCCTCCACTTT.

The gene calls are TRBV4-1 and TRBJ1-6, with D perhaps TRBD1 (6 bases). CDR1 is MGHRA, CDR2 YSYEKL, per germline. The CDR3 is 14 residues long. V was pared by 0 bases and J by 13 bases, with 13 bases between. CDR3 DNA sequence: TGCGCCAGCAGCCAAGAAACGGGCGGGGGCCCCCTCCACTTT. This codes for CASSQETGGGPLHF.

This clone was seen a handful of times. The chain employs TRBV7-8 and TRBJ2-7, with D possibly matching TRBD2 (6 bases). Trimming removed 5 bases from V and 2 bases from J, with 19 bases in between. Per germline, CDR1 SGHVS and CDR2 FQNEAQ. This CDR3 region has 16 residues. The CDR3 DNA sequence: TGTGCCAGCAGCCTCCCGTTGGCGGGATCTGCCTACGAGCAGTACTTC. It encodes CASSLPLAGSAYEQYF.

The CDR3 DNA reads TGTGCCAGCAGCCGGTTCCGTCGGTGCCCCTACGAGCAGTACTTC. Protein product: CASSRFRRCPYEQYF. V and J are TRBV21-1 and TRBJ2-7; TRBD2, the table's D call, was not compared with the DNA. TRBV21-1 is assigned pseudogene status. This CDR3 is built from 15 residues.

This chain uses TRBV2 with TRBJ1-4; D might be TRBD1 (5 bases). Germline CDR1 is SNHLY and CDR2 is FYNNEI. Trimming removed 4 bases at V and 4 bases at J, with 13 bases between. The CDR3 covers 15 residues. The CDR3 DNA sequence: TGTGCCAGCAGTGGCGACAGCCTAGATAATGAAAAACTGTTTTTT. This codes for CASSGDSLDNEKLFF.

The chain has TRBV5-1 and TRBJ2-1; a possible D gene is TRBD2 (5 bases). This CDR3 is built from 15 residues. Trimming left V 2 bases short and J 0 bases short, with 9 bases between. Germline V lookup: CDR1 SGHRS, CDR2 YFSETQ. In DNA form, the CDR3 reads TGCGCCAGCAGCTTAGAGGGCCGCTCCTACAATGAGCAGTTCTTC. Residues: CASSLEGRSYNEQFF.

For the CDR3, the DNA is TGTGCCAGCAGCCCCCACGGTGAAAAACTGTTTTTT. It specifies CASSPHGEKLFF. This chain links TRBV6-5 with TRBJ1-4; D is unclear. V shed 6 bases and J shed 7 bases, with 9 bases lying between them. From germline, CDR1 is MNHEY and CDR2 SVGAGI. CDR3 length equals 12 residues.

CDR3 nucleotide sequence: TGCAGCGTGTTAAGGACTAGCACAGATACGCAGTATTTT. Translated, it gives CSVLRTSTDTQYF. The V gene is TRBV29-1, the J gene TRBJ2-3, with D tentatively TRBD2 (5 bases). Trimming removed 6 bases at V and 0 bases at J, with 10 bases between. Looked up from germline, CDR1 is SQVTM and CDR2 is ANQGSEA. This CDR3 comprises 13 residues.

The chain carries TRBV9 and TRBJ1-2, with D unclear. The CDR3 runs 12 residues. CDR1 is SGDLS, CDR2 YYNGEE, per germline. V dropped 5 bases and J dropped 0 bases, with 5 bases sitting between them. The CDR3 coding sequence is TGTGCCAGCAGTGAGGCTAACTATGGCTACACCTTC. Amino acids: CASSEANYGYTF.

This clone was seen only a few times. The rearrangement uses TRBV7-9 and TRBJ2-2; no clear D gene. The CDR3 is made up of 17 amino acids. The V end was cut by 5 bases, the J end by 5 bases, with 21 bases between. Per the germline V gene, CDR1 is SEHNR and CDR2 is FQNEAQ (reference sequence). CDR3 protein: CASSPSRFDVGTGELFF. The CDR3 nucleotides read TGTGCCAGCAGCCCCTCTAGGTTTGATGTCGGGACCGGGGAGCTGTTTTTT.

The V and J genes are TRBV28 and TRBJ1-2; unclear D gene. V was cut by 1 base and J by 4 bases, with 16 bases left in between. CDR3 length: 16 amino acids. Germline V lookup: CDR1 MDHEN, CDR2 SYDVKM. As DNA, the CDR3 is TGTGCCAGCAGTTTATCGAGTTCAGGCTTGGGCTATGGCTACACCTTC. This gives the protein CASSLSSSGLGYGYTF.

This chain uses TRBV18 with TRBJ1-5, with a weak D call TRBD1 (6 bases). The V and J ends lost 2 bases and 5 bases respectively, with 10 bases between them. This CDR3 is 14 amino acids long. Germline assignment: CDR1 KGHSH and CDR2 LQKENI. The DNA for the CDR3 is TGTGCCAGCTCACCAAAACAGGGAGATCAGCCCCAGCATTTT. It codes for CASSPKQGDQPQHF. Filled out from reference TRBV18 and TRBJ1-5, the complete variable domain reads NAGVMQNPRHLVRRRGQEARLRCSPMKGHSHVYWYRQLPEEGLKFMVYLQKENIIDESGMPKERFSAEFPKEGPSILRIQQVVRGDSAAYFCASSPKQGDQPQHFGDGTRLSIL.

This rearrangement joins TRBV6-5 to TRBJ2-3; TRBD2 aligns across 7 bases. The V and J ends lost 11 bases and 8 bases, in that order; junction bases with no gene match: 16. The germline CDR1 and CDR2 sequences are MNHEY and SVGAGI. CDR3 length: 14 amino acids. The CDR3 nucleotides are TGTGCCGCGGGAGAATCTAGGGGAGTTCGTACGCAGTATTTT. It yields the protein CAAGESRGVRTQYF.

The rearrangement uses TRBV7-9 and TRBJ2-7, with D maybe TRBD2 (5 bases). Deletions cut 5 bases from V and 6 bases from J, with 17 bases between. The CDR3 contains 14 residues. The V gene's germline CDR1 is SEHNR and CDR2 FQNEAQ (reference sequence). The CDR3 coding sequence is TGTGCCAGCAGCGCCCAAGTCCGGAGGACCGAGCAGTACTTC. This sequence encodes CASSAQVRRTEQYF.

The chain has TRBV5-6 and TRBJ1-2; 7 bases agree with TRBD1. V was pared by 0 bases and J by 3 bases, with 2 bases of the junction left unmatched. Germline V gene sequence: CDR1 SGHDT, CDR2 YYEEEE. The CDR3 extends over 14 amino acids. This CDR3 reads CASSLVDRDYGYTF. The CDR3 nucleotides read TGTGCCAGCAGCTTGGTTGACAGGGACTATGGCTACACCTTC.

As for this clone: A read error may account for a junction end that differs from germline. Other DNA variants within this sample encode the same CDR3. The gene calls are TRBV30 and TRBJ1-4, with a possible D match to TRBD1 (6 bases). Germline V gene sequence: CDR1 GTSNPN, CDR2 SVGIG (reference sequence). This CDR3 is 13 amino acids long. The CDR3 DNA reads TGTGCTTGGACTACAGGGAGGGGTGAAAAACTGTTTTTT. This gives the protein CAWTTGRGEKLFF. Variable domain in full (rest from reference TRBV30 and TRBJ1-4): SQTIHQWPATLVQPVGSPLSLECTVEGTSNPNLYWYRQAAGRGLQLLFYSVGIGQISSEVPQNLSASRPQDRQFILSSKKLLLSDSGFYLCAWTTGRGEKLFFGSGTQLSVL.

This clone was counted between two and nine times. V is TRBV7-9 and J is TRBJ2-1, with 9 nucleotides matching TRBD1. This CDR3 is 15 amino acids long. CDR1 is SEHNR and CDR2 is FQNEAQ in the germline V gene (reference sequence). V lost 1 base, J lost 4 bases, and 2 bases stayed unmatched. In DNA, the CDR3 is TGTGCCAGCAGCTTAGGGGACAGGGAATACAATGAGCAGTTCTTC. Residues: CASSLGDREYNEQFF.

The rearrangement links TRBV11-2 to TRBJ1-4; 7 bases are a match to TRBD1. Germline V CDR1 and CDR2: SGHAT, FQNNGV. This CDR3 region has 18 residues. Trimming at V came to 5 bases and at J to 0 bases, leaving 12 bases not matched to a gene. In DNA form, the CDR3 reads TGTGCCAGCAGCGCGGGACAGCCCGTCCGTCCAACTAATGAAAAACTGTTTTTT. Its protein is CASSAGQPVRPTNEKLFF.

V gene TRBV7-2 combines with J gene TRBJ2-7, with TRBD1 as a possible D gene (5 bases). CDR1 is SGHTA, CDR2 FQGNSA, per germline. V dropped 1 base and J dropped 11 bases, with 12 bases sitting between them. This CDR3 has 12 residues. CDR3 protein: CASSLGQGLKYF. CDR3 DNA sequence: TGTGCCAGCAGCTTAGGTCAGGGTTTGAAGTACTTC.

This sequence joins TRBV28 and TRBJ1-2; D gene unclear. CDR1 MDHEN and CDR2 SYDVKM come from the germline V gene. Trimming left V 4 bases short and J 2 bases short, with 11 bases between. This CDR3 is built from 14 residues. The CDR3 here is CASSYLLLNYGYTF. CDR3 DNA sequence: TGTGCCAGCAGTTACCTCTTACTAAACTATGGCTACACCTTC.

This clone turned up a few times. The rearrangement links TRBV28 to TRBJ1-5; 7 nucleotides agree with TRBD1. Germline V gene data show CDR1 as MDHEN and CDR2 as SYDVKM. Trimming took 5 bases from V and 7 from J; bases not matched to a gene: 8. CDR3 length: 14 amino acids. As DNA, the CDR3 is TGTGCCAGCAGTGTAAGTAAGGGGGCCCAGCCCCAGCATTTT. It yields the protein CASSVSKGAQPQHF.

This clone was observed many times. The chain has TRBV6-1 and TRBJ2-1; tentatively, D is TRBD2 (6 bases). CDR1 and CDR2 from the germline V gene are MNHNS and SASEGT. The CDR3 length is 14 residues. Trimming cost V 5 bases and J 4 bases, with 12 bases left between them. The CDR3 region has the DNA TGTGCCAGCAGTAGGGACTCCGAATACAATGAGCAGTTCTTC. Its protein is CASSRDSEYNEQFF.

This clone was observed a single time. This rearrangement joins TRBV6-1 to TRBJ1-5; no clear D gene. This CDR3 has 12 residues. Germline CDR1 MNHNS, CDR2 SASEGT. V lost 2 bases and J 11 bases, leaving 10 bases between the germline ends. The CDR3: CASSERGGTQHF. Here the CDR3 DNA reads TGTGCCAGCAGTGAAAGAGGCGGGACCCAGCATTTT.

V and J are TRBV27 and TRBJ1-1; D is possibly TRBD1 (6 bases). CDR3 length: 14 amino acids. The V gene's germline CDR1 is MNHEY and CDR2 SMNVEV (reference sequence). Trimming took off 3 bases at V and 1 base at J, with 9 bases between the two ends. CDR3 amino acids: CASSFGRGNTEAFF. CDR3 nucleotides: TGTGCCAGCAGTTTCGGCAGGGGGAACACTGAAGCTTTCTTT.

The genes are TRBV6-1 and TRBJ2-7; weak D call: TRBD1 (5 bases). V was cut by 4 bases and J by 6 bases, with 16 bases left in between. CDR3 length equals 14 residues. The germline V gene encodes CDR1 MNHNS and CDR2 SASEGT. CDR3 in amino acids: CASSVARDVGEQYF. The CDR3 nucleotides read TGTGCCAGCAGTGTGGCCAGGGATGTCGGCGAGCAGTACTTC.

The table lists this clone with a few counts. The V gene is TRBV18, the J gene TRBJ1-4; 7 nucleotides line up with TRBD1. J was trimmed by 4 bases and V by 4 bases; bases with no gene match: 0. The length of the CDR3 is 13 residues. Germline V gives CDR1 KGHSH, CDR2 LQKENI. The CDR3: CASSRDSNEKLFF. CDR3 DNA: TGTGCCAGCTCACGGGACAGTAATGAAAAACTGTTTTTT.

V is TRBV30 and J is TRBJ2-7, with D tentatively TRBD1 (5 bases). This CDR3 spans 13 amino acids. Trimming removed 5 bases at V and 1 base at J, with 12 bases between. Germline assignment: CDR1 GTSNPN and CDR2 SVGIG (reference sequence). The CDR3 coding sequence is TGTGCCTGGCTCCAGGACAAGTCCTACGAGCAGTACTTC. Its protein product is CAWLQDKSYEQYF.

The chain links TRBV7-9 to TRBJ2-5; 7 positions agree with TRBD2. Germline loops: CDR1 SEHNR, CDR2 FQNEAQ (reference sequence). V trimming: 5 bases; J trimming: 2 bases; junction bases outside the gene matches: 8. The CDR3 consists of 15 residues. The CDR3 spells CASSLGMGGQETQYF. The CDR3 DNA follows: TGTGCCAGCAGCCTTGGGATGGGGGGGCAAGAGACCCAGTACTTC.